Each of the 13 T cell receptor beta chains below was sequenced from the same sample in a study of cytomegalovirus exposure and HLA in healthy donors. The PCR used 60 Vbeta and 13 Jbeta primers. Some clones are missing from TCRdb's copy, which holds only in-frame ones; the method was immunoSEQ multiplex PCR. The sample has fewer than 55,000 clones, about 70% seen once. Input material: PBMCs. These TCRs come from a woman between 45 and 65 years old in good health and CMV-seropositive.

The chain employs TRBV15 and TRBJ2-1; D perhaps matches TRBD1 (6 bases). The germline CDR1 and CDR2 sequences are LNHNV and YYDKDF (reference sequence). This CDR3 has 17 amino acids. Trimming took off 0 bases at V and 10 bases at J, with 22 bases between the two ends. The CDR3, as DNA: TGTGCCACCAGCAGAGAACTAAGGGGGTCCCTGGCTATAGAGCAGTTCTTC. As protein: CATSRELRGSLAIEQFF.

The chain is built from TRBV5-8 and TRBJ2-1, with TRBD1 identical over 7 bases. CDR3 size: 15 residues. The germline V gene encodes CDR1 SGHTS and CDR2 YDEGEE. The ends lost 0 bases at V and 0 bases at J; junction bases unmatched: 0. The CDR3 coding sequence is TGTGCCAGCAGCTTGGGGGACAGCTCCTACAATGAGCAGTTCTTC. Amino acid sequence: CASSLGDSSYNEQFF.

The rearrangement joins TRBV19 to TRBJ2-7; tentatively, D is TRBD2 (6 bases). The CDR3 runs 14 residues. V was pared by 5 bases and J by 1 base, with 12 bases between. CDR1 and CDR2 (germline): LNHDA, SQIVND (reference sequence). The CDR3 reads CASSRDAGSYEQYF. In DNA form, the CDR3 reads TGTGCCAGTAGTCGAGATGCGGGATCCTACGAGCAGTACTTC.

The rearrangement links TRBV2 to TRBJ2-7; TRBD2 is a possible D gene (7 bases). CDR1 is SNHLY, CDR2 FYNNEI, per germline. This CDR3 has 14 residues. Trimming took off 2 bases at V and 6 bases at J, with 14 bases between the two ends. CDR3 sequence: CASSEWLAGAEQYF. The DNA of the CDR3 is TGTGCCAGCAGTGAATGGCTCGCGGGGGCCGAGCAGTACTTC.

The CDR3 loop reads CASSLGTGRVYEQYF. CDR3 bases: TGTGCCAGCAGCTTAGGGACTGGGAGGGTCTACGAGCAGTACTTC. The chain carries TRBV7-2 and TRBJ2-7, with 7 bases fitting TRBD2. CDR3 length: 15 residues. The trim removed 1 base at V and 3 bases at J, leaving 6 bases unmatched. Germline V gene lookup returns CDR1 SGHTA and CDR2 FQGNSA.

V and J are TRBV2 and TRBJ2-5; D perhaps matches TRBD2 (5 bases). V was shortened by 6 bases and J by 7 bases, with 15 bases between the two germline ends. Germline CDR1 SNHLY, CDR2 FYNNEI. This CDR3 is built from 13 residues. The CDR3 sequence is CASRGVPKGTQYF. CDR3 in DNA: TGTGCCAGCAGGGGAGTTCCGAAGGGGACCCAGTACTTC.

The chain employs TRBV18 and TRBJ1-1; 9 bases line up with TRBD1. CDR3 length: 13 residues. Looked up from germline, CDR1 is KGHSH and CDR2 is LQKENI. Losses at the gene ends were 4 bases for V and 6 bases for J; bases not matched to a gene: 3. DNA of the CDR3: TGTGCCAGCTCACGGGACAGGGAGGCTGAAGCTTTCTTT. Amino acids: CASSRDREAEAFF.

This clone came up once. The genes are TRBV30 and TRBJ1-1; TRBD1 matches at 7 bases. J was trimmed by 0 bases and V by 5 bases; bases with no gene match: 18. The CDR3 covers 18 residues. Looked up from germline, CDR1 is GTSNPN and CDR2 is SVGIG (reference sequence). The chain's CDR3 is CAWAKSFTGELMNTEAFF. CDR3 bases: TGTGCCTGGGCCAAGTCATTCACAGGGGAACTCATGAACACTGAAGCTTTCTTT.

V gene TRBV18 combines with J gene TRBJ1-4, with a tentative D call TRBD1 (6 bases). From germline, CDR1 is KGHSH and CDR2 LQKENI. This CDR3 spans 15 amino acids. The ends were cut back, 2 bases at V and 3 bases at J, with 10 bases in the middle. In DNA form, the CDR3 reads TGTGCCAGCTCACCAATGGGACAAGCTAATGAAAAACTGTTTTTT. This encodes CASSPMGQANEKLFF.

V is TRBV29-1 and J is TRBJ1-2, with TRBD1 identical over 9 bases. V trimming: 3 bases; J trimming: 3 bases; junction bases outside the gene matches: 8. The germline V gene has CDR1 SQVTM and CDR2 ANQGSEA. The CDR3 spans 15 residues. In DNA, the CDR3 is TGCAGCGTTGACCCCGGGACAGGGTATCACTATGGCTACACCTTC. Its translation: CSVDPGTGYHYGYTF.

This clone has only a few counts. The V gene is TRBV30, the J gene TRBJ1-6; TRBD1 aligns across 7 bases. The ends lost 5 bases at V and 8 bases at J; junction bases unmatched: 15. This CDR3 has 16 amino acids. The germline gives CDR1 GTSNPN, CDR2 SVGIG (reference sequence). The CDR3 loop is CAWGRPTGIGYSPLHF. CDR3 in DNA: TGTGCCTGGGGTCGGCCGACAGGGATTGGGTATTCACCCCTCCACTTT.

In its sample, this clone was seen once. The V gene is TRBV20-1, the J gene TRBJ1-1, with D hard to call. CDR1 is DFQATT, CDR2 SNEGSKA, per germline (reference sequence). The V end was cut by 5 bases, the J end by 4 bases, with 8 bases between. CDR3 length: 11 residues. The CDR3, as DNA: TGCAGTGCTTACCAGGCCACTGAAGCTTTCTTT. Protein: CSAYQATEAFF.

This clone has a handful of counts. J is TRBJ2-4 and V is TRBV12-1; TRBD2, as called in the table, went unchecked against the DNA. TRBV12-1 counts as a pseudogene. CDR3 size: 19 residues. CDR3 loop: CASTPRALAGARGKNIQYF. CDR3 in DNA: TGTGCCAGCACGCCGCGGGCACTAGCGGGAGCGAGAGGCAAAAACATTCAGTACTTC.